This is a list of T cell receptor beta chains from one sample in a study of cytomegalovirus exposure and HLA in healthy donors. Data came from immunoSEQ multiplex PCR; TCRdb stores just in-frame clones and leaves some out. The sample comprises under 110,000 clones, roughly 76% of which are singletons, and 5% to 7% rests with the top ten. Source material: PBMCs. The receptors were gathered from a woman in her forties or fifties in good health and CMV-seropositive. CDR3s include the opening cysteine and the closing phenylalanine or tryptophan. The D gene is left open where the match is weak. Size tells how often a clone was seen (once, few, many) or the class of an expanded clone, and some rows leave it out.

V: TRBV20-1; J: TRBJ1-1; D: NA; size: NA; DNA: TGCAGTGCTTCACGAGCTAACGAAGCTTTCTTT; CDR3: CSASRANEAFF
V: TRBV4-2; J: TRBJ1-2; D: TRBD1; size: NA; DNA: TGTGCCAGCAGCCCCGGACAGGAGGCTAACTATGGCTACACCTTC; CDR3: CASSPGQEANYGYTF
V: TRBV9; J: TRBJ1-3; D: NA; size: NA; DNA: TGTGCCAGCAGCCCTAACGGAAACACCATATATTTT; CDR3: CASSPNGNTIYF
V: TRBV5-1; J: TRBJ1-1; D: NA; size: NA; DNA: TGCGCCAGCAGCTTATTCAGGGTCGGGAACACTGAAGCTTTCTTT; CDR3: CASSLFRVGNTEAFF
V: TRBV7-8; J: TRBJ2-1; D: TRBD2; size: NA; DNA: TGTGCCAGCAGCTGGGAGGCAGCGGGGGCCTCCTACAATGAGCAGTTCTTC; CDR3: CASSWEAAGASYNEQFF
V: TRBV6-5; J: TRBJ2-2; D: TRBD1; size: NA; DNA: TGTGCCAGCAGGGGACAGGGGGTAGTTGCCGGGGAGCTGTTTTTT; CDR3: CASRGQGVVAGELFF
V: TRBV28; J: TRBJ2-5; D: NA; size: NA; DNA: TGTGCCAGCAGTCGACTACACAACCAAGAGACCCAGTACTTC; CDR3: CASSRLHNQETQYF
V: TRBV27; J: TRBJ1-1; D: NA; size: NA; DNA: TGTGCCAGCAGTTCTAGCCGACATGCTCTGAACACTGAAGCTTTCTTT; CDR3: CASSSSRHALNTEAFF
V: TRBV6-4; J: TRBJ2-1; D: NA; size: NA; DNA: TGTGCCAGCAGCTTCGACAGGAACAATGAGCAGTTCTTC; CDR3: CASSFDRNNEQFF
V: TRBV5-1; J: TRBJ1-1; D: TRBD1; size: NA; DNA: TGCGCCAGCAGCCCCCTGACAGGGGACACTGAAGCTTTCTTT; CDR3: CASSPLTGDTEAFF
V: TRBV28; J: TRBJ2-2; D: TRBD1; size: NA; DNA: TGTGCCAGCAGTTCCGGGACAGTAAACACCGGGGAGCTGTTTTTT; CDR3: CASSSGTVNTGELFF
V: TRBV30; J: TRBJ2-3; D: TRBD1; size: NA; DNA: TGTGCCTGGAGTTTTGGACAGGGGGCTTCAAATACGCAGTATTTT; CDR3: CAWSFGQGASNTQYF
V: TRBV6-6; J: TRBJ1-2; D: TRBD1; size: NA; DNA: TGTGCCAGCAGTTACAGGGGGCTCGGCTACACCTTC; CDR3: CASSYRGLGYTF
V: TRBV19; J: TRBJ1-4; D: TRBD1; size: NA; DNA: TGTGCCAGTAGTCGATCCTTCAGGGGGACTAATGAAAAACTGTTTTTT; CDR3: CASSRSFRGTNEKLFF
V: TRBV30; J: TRBJ1-5; D: TRBD1; size: NA; DNA: TGTGCCTGGAGTCAGGGGGCCAGTCAGCCCCAGCATTTT; CDR3: CAWSQGASQPQHF
V: TRBV28; J: TRBJ1-6; D: NA; size: few; DNA: TGTGCCAGCAGCGACAGCTTTAATTCACCCCTCCACTTT; CDR3: CASSDSFNSPLHF
V: TRBV10-3; J: TRBJ1-5; D: NA; size: NA; DNA: TGTGCCATCAGTGAGGAGGCAGGGGTTGGCCAGCCCCAGCATTTT; CDR3: CAISEEAGVGQPQHF
V: TRBV29-1; J: TRBJ1-2; D: NA; size: NA; DNA: TGCAGCGTTGAAGATCGGTCGGATGGCTACACCTTC; CDR3: CSVEDRSDGYTF
V: TRBV7-6; J: TRBJ2-2; D: NA; size: few; DNA: TGTGCCAGCAGCTCCTACAGGGAGCCGAACACCGGGGAGCTGTTTTTT; CDR3: CASSSYREPNTGELFF
V: TRBV5-6; J: TRBJ1-5; D: TRBD1; size: NA; DNA: TGTGCCAGCAGCTCCATAGACAGGGACGGGAGTCAGCCCCAGCATTTT; CDR3: CASSSIDRDGSQPQHF
V: TRBV2; J: TRBJ2-1; D: NA; size: NA; DNA: TGTGCCAGCAGTGAAGCGCAACTAGTTAACAATGAGCAGTTCTTC; CDR3: CASSEAQLVNNEQFF
V: TRBV5-1; J: TRBJ1-5; D: NA; size: NA; DNA: TGCGCCAGCAGCTTGGACGGTACCCGCAATCAGCCCCAGCATTTT; CDR3: CASSLDGTRNQPQHF
V: TRBV6-5; J: TRBJ1-3; D: TRBD1; size: NA; DNA: TGTGCCAGCAGTCGACAGGGGGCCTTTGGAAACACCATATATTTT; CDR3: CASSRQGAFGNTIYF
V: TRBV6-5; J: TRBJ1-1; D: NA; size: NA; DNA: TGTGCCAGCAGTTTGTCCAGGTTGGGCACTGAAGCTTTCTTT; CDR3: CASSLSRLGTEAFF
V: TRBV7-9; J: TRBJ1-2; D: NA; size: NA; DNA: TGTTCCAGCGCCCGGGGGGCCTATGGCTACACCTTC; CDR3: CSSARGAYGYTF
V: TRBV7-8; J: TRBJ1-5; D: TRBD1; size: NA; DNA: TGTGCCAGCACCCGGGGGACAGGGTTTTATCAGCCCCAGCATTTT; CDR3: CASTRGTGFYQPQHF
V: TRBV6-5; J: TRBJ1-3; D: NA; size: NA; DNA: TGTGCCAGCAGTTACTGGGCAGGGGAAGGTGGAAACACCATATATTTT; CDR3: CASSYWAGEGGNTIYF